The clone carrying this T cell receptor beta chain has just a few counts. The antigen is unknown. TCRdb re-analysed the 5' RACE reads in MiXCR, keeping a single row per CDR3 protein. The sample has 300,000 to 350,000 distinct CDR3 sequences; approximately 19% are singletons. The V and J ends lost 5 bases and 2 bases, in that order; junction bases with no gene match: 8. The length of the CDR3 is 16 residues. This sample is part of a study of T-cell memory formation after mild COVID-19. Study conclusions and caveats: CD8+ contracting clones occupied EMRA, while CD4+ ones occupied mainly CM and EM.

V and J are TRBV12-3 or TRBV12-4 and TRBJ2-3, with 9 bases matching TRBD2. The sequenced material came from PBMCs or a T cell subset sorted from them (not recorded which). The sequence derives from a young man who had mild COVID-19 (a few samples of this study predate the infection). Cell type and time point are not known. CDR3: CASSPRLAAYTDTQYF. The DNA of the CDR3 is TGTGCCAGCAGTCCTCGACTAGCGGCTTACACAGATACGCAGTATTTT.